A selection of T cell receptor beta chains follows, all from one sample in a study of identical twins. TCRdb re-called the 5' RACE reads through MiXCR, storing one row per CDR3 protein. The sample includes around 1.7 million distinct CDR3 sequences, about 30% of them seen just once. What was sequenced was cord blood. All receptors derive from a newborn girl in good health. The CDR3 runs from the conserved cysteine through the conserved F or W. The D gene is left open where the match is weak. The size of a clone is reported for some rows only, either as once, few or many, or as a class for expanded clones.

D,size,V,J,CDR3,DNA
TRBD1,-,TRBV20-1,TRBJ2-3,CSARDSGTGLVATQYF,TGCAGTGCTAGAGATTCTGGGACAGGACTGGTGGCTACGCAGTATTTT
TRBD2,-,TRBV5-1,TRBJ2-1,CASSLVTSGRSYNEQFF,TGCGCCAGCAGCTTGGTGACTAGCGGGAGGTCCTACAATGAGCAGTTCTTC
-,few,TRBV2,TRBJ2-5,CASSEAQVVETQYF,TGTGCCAGCAGTGAAGCCCAAGTCGTTGAGACCCAGTACTTC
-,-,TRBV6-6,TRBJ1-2,CASSYDGAVYGYTF,TGTGCCAGCAGTTACGACGGGGCTGTCTATGGCTACACCTTC
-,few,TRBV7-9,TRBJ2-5,CASSLVETQETQYF,TGTGCCAGCAGCCTTGTCGAGACCCAAGAGACCCAGTACTTC
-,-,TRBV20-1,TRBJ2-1,CSASKREIDSYNEQFF,TGCAGTGCTAGCAAACGGGAGATCGACTCCTACAATGAGCAGTTCTTC
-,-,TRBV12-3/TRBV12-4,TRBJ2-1,CASSLAGGYYEQFF,TGTGCCAGCAGTTTAGCGGGAGGTTATTATGAGCAGTTCTTC
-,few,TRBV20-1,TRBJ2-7,CSASRPDRQAYEQYF,TGCAGTGCTAGTCGCCCCGACAGGCAAGCCTACGAGCAGTACTTC
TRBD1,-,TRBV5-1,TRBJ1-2,CASTWGDRGNYGYTF,TGCGCCAGCACCTGGGGGGACAGGGGAAACTATGGCTACACCTTC
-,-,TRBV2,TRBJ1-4,CASTRSGFNEKLFF,TGTGCCAGCACCCGATCGGGGTTTAATGAAAAACTGTTTTTT
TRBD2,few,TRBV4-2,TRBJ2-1,CASSKTGTSGLAEQFF,TGTGCCAGCAGCAAAACCGGGACTAGCGGGTTGGCTGAGCAGTTCTTC
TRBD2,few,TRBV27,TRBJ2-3,CASSFVWRGTSGREGDTQYF,TGTGCCAGCAGTTTCGTGTGGCGGGGGACTAGCGGGAGAGAGGGGGATACGCAGTATTTT
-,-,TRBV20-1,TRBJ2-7,CSANINPNRHEQYF,TGCAGTGCGAATATCAACCCGAACAGGCACGAGCAGTACTTC
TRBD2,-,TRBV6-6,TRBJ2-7,CTSSYGGYYEQYF,TGTACCAGCAGTTACGGGGGGTACTACGAGCAGTACTTC
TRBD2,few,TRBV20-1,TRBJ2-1,CSAPRGDEQFF,TGCAGTGCTCCCCGGGGGGATGAGCAGTTCTTC
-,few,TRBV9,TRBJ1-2,CASSVDMQGYGYTF,TGTGCCAGCAGCGTAGATATGCAGGGCTATGGCTACACCTTC